The entry below describes one T cell receptor (beta chain). Original data processing: Amplification of reference gene primers provided the estimated nucleated cell counts. Measured with immunoSEQ multiplex PCR; TCRdb has only the in-frame clones, and not every one. The V and J calls and clone size were taken over from that table, and D and trimming were inferred from the DNA. The table lists 90,000 to 120,000 clones, 70% to 90% of them singletons. J lost 3 bases, V lost 10 bases, and 8 bases had no gene match. Germline V gene lookup returns CDR1 ENHRY and CDR2 SYGVKD. This CDR3 has 13 residues. This sample is part of a study of blood T cell repertoires in COVID-19. Study details: PBMCs, B-cell-depleted T cells, or T cells provided the cDNA or gDNA that made up the material.

The rearrangement joins TRBV10-3 to TRBJ1-2; 7 bases fit TRBD1. The origin of this receptor is a man aged 50 to 60 with active or convalescent COVID-19. Sequenced sample: peripheral blood. As DNA, the CDR3 is TGTGCCACAGTCGACAGGGAAGACTATGGCTACACCTTC. As protein: CATVDREDYGYTF.